This is a list of T cell receptor beta chains from one sample in a study of blood T cell repertoires in COVID-19. Clones were sequenced by immunoSEQ multiplex PCR, and TCRdb holds only the in-frame ones, with some missing. The sample carries more than 85,000 clones, 70% to 80% recorded once. Input material: peripheral blood. The source of these receptors is a man between 60 and 75 years old with active or convalescent COVID-19. Both conserved end residues are part of each CDR3. The D gene is left open where the match is weak. The size of a clone is reported for some rows only, either as once, few or many, or as a class for expanded clones.

clone size: few
V gene: TRBV7-2
D gene: TRBD2
J gene: TRBJ2-2
CDR3 DNA: TGTGCCAGCAGCTGGGGACTAGCGGGAGAGTGGGCCGGGGAGCTGTTTTTT
CDR3 protein: CASSWGLAGEWAGELFF

clone size: NA
V gene: TRBV19
D gene: TRBD2
J gene: TRBJ2-6
CDR3 DNA: TGTGCCAGTACCCCTAGCGGGAGGGGAACTGGGGCCAACGTCCTGACTTTC
CDR3 protein: CASTPSGRGTGANVLTF

clone size: NA
V gene: TRBV19
D gene: NA
J gene: TRBJ2-2
CDR3 DNA: TGTGCCAGTAGTATAGGAGGGCACGGAAAGCCCACCGGGGAGCTGTTTTTT
CDR3 protein: CASSIGGHGKPTGELFF

clone size: NA
V gene: TRBV5-5
D gene: NA
J gene: TRBJ2-7
CDR3 DNA: TGTGCCAGCAGCGTGGACAGCCCTAACTACGAGCAGTACTTC
CDR3 protein: CASSVDSPNYEQYF

clone size: NA
V gene: TRBV15
D gene: NA
J gene: TRBJ1-4
CDR3 DNA: TGTGCCACCAGCGTAAGGACATCAATGATGAAAGAAAAACTGTTTTTT
CDR3 protein: CATSVRTSMMKEKLFF

clone size: NA
V gene: TRBV6-5
D gene: TRBD1
J gene: TRBJ1-2
CDR3 DNA: TGTGCCAGCAGTACCGGGACAGGGACCTATGGCTACACCTTC
CDR3 protein: CASSTGTGTYGYTF

clone size: NA
V gene: TRBV6-2/TRBV6-3
D gene: TRBD1
J gene: TRBJ1-2
CDR3 DNA: TGTGCCAGCAGCCCTTACGGACAGGGGCTCAATGGCTACACCTTC
CDR3 protein: CASSPYGQGLNGYTF

clone size: NA
V gene: TRBV30
D gene: NA
J gene: TRBJ1-2
CDR3 DNA: TGTGCCTGGGAGTCAGGGGAGGGTGGCTACACCTTC
CDR3 protein: CAWESGEGGYTF

clone size: few
V gene: TRBV6-5
D gene: NA
J gene: TRBJ1-2
CDR3 DNA: TGTGCCAGCAGGGGCGTACAGGACCCAGGCTGGGGCTACACCTTC
CDR3 protein: CASRGVQDPGWGYTF

clone size: NA
V gene: TRBV4-1
D gene: TRBD1
J gene: TRBJ2-2
CDR3 DNA: TGCGCCAGCAGCCTCCTCCAAGGGACAGGACACACCGGGGAGCTGTTTTTT
CDR3 protein: CASSLLQGTGHTGELFF

clone size: many
V gene: TRBV11-2
D gene: NA
J gene: TRBJ1-6
CDR3 DNA: TGTGCCAGCAGCCCCCTAAGCCTTTATAATTCACCCCTCCACTTT
CDR3 protein: CASSPLSLYNSPLHF